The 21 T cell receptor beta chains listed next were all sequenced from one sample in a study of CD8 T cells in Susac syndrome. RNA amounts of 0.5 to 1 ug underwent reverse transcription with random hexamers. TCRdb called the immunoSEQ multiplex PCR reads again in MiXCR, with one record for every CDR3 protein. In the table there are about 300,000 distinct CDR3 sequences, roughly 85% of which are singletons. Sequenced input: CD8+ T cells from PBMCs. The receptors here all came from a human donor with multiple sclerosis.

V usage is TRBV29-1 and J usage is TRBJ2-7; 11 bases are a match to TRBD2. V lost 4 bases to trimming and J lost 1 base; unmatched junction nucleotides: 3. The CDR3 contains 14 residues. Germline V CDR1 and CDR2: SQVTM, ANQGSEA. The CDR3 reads CSVVGLADSYEQYF. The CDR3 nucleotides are TGCAGCGTTGTGGGACTAGCGGATTCCTACGAGCAGTACTTC.

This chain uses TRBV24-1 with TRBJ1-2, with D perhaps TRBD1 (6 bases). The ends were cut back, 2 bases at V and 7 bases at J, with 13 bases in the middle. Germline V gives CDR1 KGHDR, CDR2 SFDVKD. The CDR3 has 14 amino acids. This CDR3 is CATSDSPGAGGYTF. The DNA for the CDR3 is TGTGCCACCAGTGATTCACCGGGGGCAGGTGGCTACACCTTC.

CDR3 loop: CAGTGLLSGNTIYF. CDR3 nucleotides: TGTGCCGGGACAGGCTTACTCTCTGGAAACACCATATATTTT. The chain recombines TRBV28 with TRBJ1-3; TRBD1 matches 8 bases. CDR1 MDHEN and CDR2 SYDVKM come from the germline V gene. CDR3 length: 14 residues. The V segment lost 11 bases and the J segment 0 bases; nucleotides outside the gene matches: 6.

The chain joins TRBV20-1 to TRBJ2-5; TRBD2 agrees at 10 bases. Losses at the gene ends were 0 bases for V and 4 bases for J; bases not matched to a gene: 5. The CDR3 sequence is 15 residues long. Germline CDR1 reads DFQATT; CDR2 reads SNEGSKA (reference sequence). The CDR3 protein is CSARDLAGVGETQYF. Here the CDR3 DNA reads TGCAGTGCTAGAGACCTAGCGGGAGTCGGAGAGACCCAGTACTTC.

CDR3 nucleotides: TGCAGTGCTAGATCTCCAAATAGCGGGAGCAGGACAGATACGCAGTATTTT. Its translation: CSARSPNSGSRTDTQYF. The genes are TRBV20-1 and TRBJ2-3; 9 bases map to TRBD2. The CDR3 consists of 17 residues. Looked up from germline, CDR1 is DFQATT and CDR2 is SNEGSKA (reference sequence). The ends lost 2 bases at V and 3 bases at J; junction bases unmatched: 12.

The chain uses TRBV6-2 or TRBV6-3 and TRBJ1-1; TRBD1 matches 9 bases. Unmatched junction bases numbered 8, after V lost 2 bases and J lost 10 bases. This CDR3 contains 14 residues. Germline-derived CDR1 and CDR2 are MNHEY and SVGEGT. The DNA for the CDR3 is TGTGCCAGCAGTTACCAGACAGGGGGGGAAGGAGCTTTCTTT. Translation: CASSYQTGGEGAFF.

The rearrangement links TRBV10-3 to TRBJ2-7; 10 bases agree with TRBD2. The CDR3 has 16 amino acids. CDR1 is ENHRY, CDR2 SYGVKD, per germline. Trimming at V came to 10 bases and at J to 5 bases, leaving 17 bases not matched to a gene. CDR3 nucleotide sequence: TGTGCCACCGGGGGGTCAGCGGGAGGGCCGGTTAACGAGCAGTACTTC. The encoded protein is CATGGSAGGPVNEQYF.

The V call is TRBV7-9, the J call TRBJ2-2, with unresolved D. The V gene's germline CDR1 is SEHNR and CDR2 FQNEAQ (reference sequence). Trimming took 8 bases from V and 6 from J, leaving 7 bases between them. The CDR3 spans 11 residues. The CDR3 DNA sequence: TGTGCCAGCGGTTTAGCCGGGGAGCTGTTTTTT. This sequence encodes CASGLAGELFF.

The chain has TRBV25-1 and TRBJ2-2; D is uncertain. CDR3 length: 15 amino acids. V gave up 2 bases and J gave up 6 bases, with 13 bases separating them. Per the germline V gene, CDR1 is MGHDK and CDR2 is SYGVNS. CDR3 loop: CASSEATDRPGELFF. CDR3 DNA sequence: TGTGCCAGCAGTGAAGCGACGGACCGCCCCGGGGAGCTGTTTTTT. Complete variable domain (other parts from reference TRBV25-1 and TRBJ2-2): EADIYQTPRYLVIGTGKKITLECSQTMGHDKMYWYQQDPGMELHLIHYSYGVNSTEKGDLSSESTVSRIRTEHFPLTLESARPSHTSQYLCASSEATDRPGELFFGEGSRLTVL.

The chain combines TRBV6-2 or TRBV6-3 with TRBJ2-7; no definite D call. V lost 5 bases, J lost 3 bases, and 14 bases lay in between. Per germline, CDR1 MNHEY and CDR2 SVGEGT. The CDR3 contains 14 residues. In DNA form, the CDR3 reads TGTGCCAGCAGTACCCGACCGAAACACTACGAGCAGTACTTC. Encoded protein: CASSTRPKHYEQYF.

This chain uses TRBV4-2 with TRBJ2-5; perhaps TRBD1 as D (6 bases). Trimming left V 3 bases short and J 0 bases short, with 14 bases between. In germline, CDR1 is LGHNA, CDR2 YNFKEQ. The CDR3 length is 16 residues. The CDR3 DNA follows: TGTGCCAGCAGCCAGCACGGGACAACCAACCAAGAGACCCAGTACTTC. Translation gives CASSQHGTTNQETQYF.

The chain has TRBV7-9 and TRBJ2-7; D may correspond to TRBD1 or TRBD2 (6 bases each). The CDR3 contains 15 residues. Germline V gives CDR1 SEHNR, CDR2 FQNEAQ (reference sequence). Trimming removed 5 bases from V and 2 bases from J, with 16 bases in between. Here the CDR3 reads CASSLGAQRAYEQYF. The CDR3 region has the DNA TGTGCCAGCAGCCTGGGGGCGCAGCGGGCCTACGAGCAGTACTTC.

The CDR3 DNA sequence: TGTGCCAGCAGCCTCTTCAGGGCCGGACTAGCGGGAGGTAACACCGGGGAGCTGTTTTTT. Protein product: CASSLFRAGLAGGNTGELFF. The chain employs TRBV3-1 and TRBJ2-2; 14 positions agree with TRBD2. The trim removed 4 bases at V and 2 bases at J, leaving 12 bases unmatched. In germline, CDR1 is LGHDT, CDR2 YNNKEL (reference sequence). This CDR3 contains 20 residues.

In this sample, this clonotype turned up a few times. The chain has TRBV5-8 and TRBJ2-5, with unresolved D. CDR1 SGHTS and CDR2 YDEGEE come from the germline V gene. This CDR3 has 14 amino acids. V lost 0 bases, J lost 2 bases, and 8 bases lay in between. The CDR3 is CASSLAPKQETQYF. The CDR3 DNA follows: TGTGCCAGCAGCTTGGCCCCGAAGCAAGAGACCCAGTACTTC. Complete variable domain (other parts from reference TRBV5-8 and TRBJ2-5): EAGVTQSPTHLIKTRGQQATLRCSPISGHTSVYWYQQALGLGLQFLLWYDEGEERNRGNFPPRFSGRQFPNYSSELNVNALELEDSALYLCASSLAPKQETQYFGPGTRLLVL.

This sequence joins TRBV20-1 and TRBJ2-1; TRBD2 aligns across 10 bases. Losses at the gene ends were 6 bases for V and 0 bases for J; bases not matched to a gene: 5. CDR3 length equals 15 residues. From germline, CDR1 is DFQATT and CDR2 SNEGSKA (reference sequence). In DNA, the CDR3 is TGCAGTGCAAGGGGACTAGCGATCTCCTACAATGAGCAGTTCTTC. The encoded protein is CSARGLAISYNEQFF.

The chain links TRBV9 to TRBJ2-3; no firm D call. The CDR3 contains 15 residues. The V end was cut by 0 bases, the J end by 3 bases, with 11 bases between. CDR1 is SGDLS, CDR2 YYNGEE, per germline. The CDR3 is CASSVGGSLTDTQYF. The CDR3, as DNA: TGTGCCAGCAGCGTAGGCGGTAGTTTGACAGATACGCAGTATTTT.

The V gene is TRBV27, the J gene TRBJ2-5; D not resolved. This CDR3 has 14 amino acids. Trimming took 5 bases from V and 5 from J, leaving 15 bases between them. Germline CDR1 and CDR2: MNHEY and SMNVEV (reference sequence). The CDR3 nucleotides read TGTGCCAGCAGTCCGCGACTGTTAGGGGAGACCCAGTACTTC. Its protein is CASSPRLLGETQYF.

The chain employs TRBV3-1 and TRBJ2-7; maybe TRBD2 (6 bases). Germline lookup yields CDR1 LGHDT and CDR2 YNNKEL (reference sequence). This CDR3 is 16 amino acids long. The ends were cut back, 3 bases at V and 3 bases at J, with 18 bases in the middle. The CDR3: CASSHQTRDPIYEQYF. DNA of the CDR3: TGTGCCAGCAGCCATCAGACGCGGGACCCAATCTACGAGCAGTACTTC.

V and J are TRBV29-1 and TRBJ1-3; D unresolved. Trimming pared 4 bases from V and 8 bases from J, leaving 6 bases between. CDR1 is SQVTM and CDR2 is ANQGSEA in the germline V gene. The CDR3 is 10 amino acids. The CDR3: CSVAKDTIYF. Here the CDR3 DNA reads TGCAGCGTTGCGAAGGACACCATATATTTT.

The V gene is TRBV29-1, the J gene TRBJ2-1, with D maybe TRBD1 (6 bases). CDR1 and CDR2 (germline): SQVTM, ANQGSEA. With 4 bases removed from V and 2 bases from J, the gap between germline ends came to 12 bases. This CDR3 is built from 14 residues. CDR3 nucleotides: TGCAGCGTTGTAAAGGACAGTGCCTACAATGAGCAGTTCTTC. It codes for CSVVKDSAYNEQFF.

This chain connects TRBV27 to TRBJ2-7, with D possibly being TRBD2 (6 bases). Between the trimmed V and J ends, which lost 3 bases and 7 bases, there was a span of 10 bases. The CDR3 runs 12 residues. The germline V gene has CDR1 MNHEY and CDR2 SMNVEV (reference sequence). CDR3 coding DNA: TGTGCCAGCAGTTTCGGAGGGGTTGAGCAGTACTTC. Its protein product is CASSFGGVEQYF.